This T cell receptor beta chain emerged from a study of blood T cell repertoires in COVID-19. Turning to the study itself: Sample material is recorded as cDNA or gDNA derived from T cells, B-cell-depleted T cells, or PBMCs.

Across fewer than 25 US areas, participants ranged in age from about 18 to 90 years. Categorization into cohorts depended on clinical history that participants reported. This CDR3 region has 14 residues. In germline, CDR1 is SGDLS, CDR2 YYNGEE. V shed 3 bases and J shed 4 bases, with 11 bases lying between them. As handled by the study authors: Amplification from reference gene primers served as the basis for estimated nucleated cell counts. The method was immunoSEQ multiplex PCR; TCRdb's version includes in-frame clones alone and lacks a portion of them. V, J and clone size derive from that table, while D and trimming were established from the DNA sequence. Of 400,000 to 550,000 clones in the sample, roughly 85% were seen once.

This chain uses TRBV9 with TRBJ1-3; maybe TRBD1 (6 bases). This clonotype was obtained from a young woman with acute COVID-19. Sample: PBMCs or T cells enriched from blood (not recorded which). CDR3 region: CASSDPGQGNTIYF. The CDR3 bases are TGTGCCAGCAGCGACCCCGGACAGGGAAACACCATATATTTT.